This T cell receptor beta chain was identified during a study of CD8 T cells in ankylosing spondylitis. The CDR3 sequence is 14 residues long. The germline V and J ends were trimmed by 4 bases and 0 bases, with 10 bases remaining between them. Germline CDR1 and CDR2: SGDLS and YYNGEE. Construction of TCR beta libraries was performed using quantitative 5'-RACE with molecular barcodes. Using its own MiXCR run on the 5' RACE reads, TCRdb lists one record per CDR3 protein. The table includes tens of thousands of distinct CDR3 sequences, about 5.1% detected once. This clonotype appeared many times. Antigen unknown. Study results and limitations: A number of the motif variants had already been described in reactive arthritis synovial fluid and blood. A motif of 8 or 9 highly homologous TCR beta variants was seen as apparently characteristic of ankylosing spondylitis blood. Clones linked to the disease showed a CD8+ phenotype. They occurred at relatively low frequencies in peripheral blood.

The sequenced sample was blood, either unsorted or a sorted T cell fraction (not recorded which). The V and J genes are TRBV9 and TRBJ1-1; maybe TRBD1 (6 bases). The receptor comes from a female donor with ankylosing spondylitis or in good health (not recorded which). The chain's CDR3 is CASSRGGMNTEAFF. As DNA, the CDR3 is TGTGCCAGCAGCCGGGGGGGCATGAACACTGAAGCTTTCTTT.